This TCR beta chain comes out of a study of T cell responses to AZD1222 COVID-19 vaccine. The CDR3 has 14 residues. CDR1 and CDR2 from the germline V gene are MNHEY and SMNVEV (reference sequence). V was shortened by 5 bases and J by 6 bases, with 16 bases between the two germline ends. A note on this clone: Its specificity is not known.

TCRdb keeps only in-frame clones here, not all; method: immunoSEQ multiplex PCR. The table lists around 140,000 clones, around nine tenths of them singletons. Overall study findings and caveats: Seropositive AZD1222 recipients at baseline numbered only 6 or 7. When two AZD1222 doses had been given, Spike-specific TCR breadth and depth rose. Researchers took repertoire samples only after the peak T cell response had come. Most donors were white British, females outnumbered males, and clonal diversity was possibly underestimated.

The TCR was taken from an adult in good health. The genes are TRBV27 and TRBJ1-2; D might be TRBD1 (5 bases). The starting material was peripheral blood, obtained on day 0 of AZD1222 vaccination. The CDR3, as DNA: TGTGCCAGCAGTATAGGGCTCGGAGGGGATGGCTACACCTTC. It yields the protein CASSIGLGGDGYTF.